A single T cell receptor beta chain is shown here with its context. Repertoires were generated with immunoSEQ multiplex PCR, while TCRdb's copy carries only in-frame clones and drops some. The sample holds 72,000 or so clones, 80% to 90% seen once. This CDR3 contains 15 residues. The ends were cut back, 0 bases at V and 2 bases at J, with 14 bases in the middle. The germline V gene encodes CDR1 GTSNPN and CDR2 SVGIG (reference sequence). The data originate from a study of neoadjuvant anti-PD-1 for oral cavity cancer. The overall study: Most patients had three to four biweekly doses of 3 mg/kg nivolumab before resection.

This clonotype was sampled from a person aged 40-85 years with oral cavity squamous cell carcinoma. The sequencing used PBMCs, collected before nivolumab (anti-PD-1) treatment. V is TRBV30 and J is TRBJ2-7, with D uncertain. The CDR3 DNA sequence: TGTGCCTGGAGTGTACAAGGAAACAGTGCCTACGAGCAGTACTTC. Its protein product is CAWSVQGNSAYEQYF.